The source of this TCR beta chain is a study of beta chain features in type 1 diabetes listed by TCRdb under 2018. Describing the broader study: Patients and healthy donors did not differ in mean age, gender distribution, total cell number or subset yield. A total of 100 million to 140 million sorted cells were examined across all samples, and the number of cells per subset was strongly correlated with RNA yield. In the study, recently diagnosed type 1 diabetes patients and matched healthy donors were compared on the TCRB repertoires of their sorted circulating CD4+ T cell subsets. Naive and central memory subsets were obtained from all 28 donors, but regulatory and stem cell-like memory subsets were isolated from only 8 patients and roughly 8 healthy donors.

A single peripheral blood draw of about 116 mL on average was collected from each donor into heparinised tubes. Using a panel that included CD45RO, CCR7, CD25, CD127, CD95 and CD27, naive, central memory, regulatory and stem cell-like memory CD4+ T cells were sorted on a BD FACSAria II. All sorted populations exceeded 95% purity. PBMCs were isolated immediately by Lymphoprep density gradient centrifugation and stained directly without culture. So that batch effects would be minimized, each experiment stained and sorted samples in pairs, pairing one healthy donor with one patient. To note about this clone: What antigen it recognizes has not been identified. Base qualities are not recorded, but no much larger clone differs from it by a single base.

Results the study describes overall, beyond this receptor: HLA sub-analyses involved small numbers of individuals, so any influence of HLA type on TCRB rearrangement remained unresolved. Shorter templates might be favored by PCR, yet because patient and control samples were amplified and corrected together, any such skew would affect both groups equally. Because cDNA rather than genomic DNA was sequenced, highly expressing activated cells could have been over-represented, although no difference in activation and CD3 levels was found between groups. Naive, central memory and regulatory TCRB repertoires appeared to be more alike among patients than among healthy donors. In all four CD4+ subsets, TCRB CDR3 length was moderately but significantly shorter in type 1 diabetes patients. At VDJ recombination sites, type 1 diabetes patients had fewer insertions and more deleted nucleotides, which implies abnormalities in thymic rearrangement.

The entire isolated RNA was reverse transcribed using the High Capacity cDNA Reverse Transcription Kit, and thus expressed TCRB transcripts were sequenced. Naive, central memory and regulatory T cell samples underwent deep immunoSEQ sequencing, averaging around 3.7 million total reads per sample. Sorted cells were lysed in RLT buffer, and RNA was extracted using DNase-treated RNeasy Micro or Mini kits according to cell number. Each cell subset was processed separately to prevent cross-contamination, with patient and healthy donor samples processed together. TCRB sequences were amplified from cDNA with the immunoSEQ multiplex PCR, producing 87-bp fragments spanning the CDR3 region. Sequencing of the amplicons was done on the Illumina HiSeq platform. Under the source paper's analysis protocol: PCR bias was corrected computationally using synthetic template baselines, and reads within Hamming distance 2 were collapsed, with unmergeable singletons discarded. Reads were aligned against IMGT so that V, D and J genes, CDR3 length and insertions or deletions at six rearrangement sites could be assigned. Within each subset, clonotype counts were normalized to the number of sorted cells before true diversity and Gini coefficients were calculated with the tcR R package. The overlap coefficient, calculated on TCRB nucleotide sequences, was used to quantify repertoire sharing. Out-of-frame TCRB sequences from naive cells were analyzed to stand in for the pre-selection repertoire. TCRdb mirrors the immuneACCESS table, restricted to in-frame sequences. Some clones are absent from its copies; in checked studies, under half trace to an unresolved V gene, and the reason for the others is unknown. That table is the source of V, J and clone size, and D and trimming were worked out from the DNA. The sample records 400,000 to 450,000 clones, roughly 13% of which are singletons. The top ten clones comprise roughly 0.04% of the sample.

The clonotype originates from a man aged 30 to 45 in good health. Sequencing used naive CD4+ T cells from blood. The cell subset or site tag for this specimen amounts to: true naive CD4+ T cells.

For the CDR3, the sequence is CATRRGRDTGELFF. The nucleotide sequence reads as follows: TGTGCCACCAGGCGGGGCAGAGATACCGGGGAGCTGTTTTTT. The chain joins TRBV10-3 to TRBJ2-2; the best D guess is TRBD2, with 6 bases matching. Deletion took 10 bases off V and 5 bases off J, with a span of 17 bases between the germline ends. The CDR3 measures 14 amino acids from cysteine to phenylalanine. Kept here is only the CDR3 DNA, which spans 42 bases and is read in frame from base 1. From the germline V gene, CDR1 is ENHRY and CDR2 is SYGVKD.